This TCR beta chain was sequenced for a study of cytomegalovirus exposure and HLA in healthy donors. The CDR3 has 19 amino acids. PCR used 60 Vbeta primers and 13 Jbeta primers. Assay used: immunoSEQ multiplex PCR; TCRdb lists only in-frame clones, some missing. The sample has roughly 140,000 clones; roughly 78% are singletons. The chain uses TRBV21-1 and TRBJ2-1; the table names TRBD2, a call not compared with the DNA. TRBV21-1 is termed a pseudogene. The sequencing input was PBMCs. The clonotype comes from a man aged 50 to 59 in good health and CMV-seropositive. CDR3 coding DNA: TGTGCCAGCAGCAAAGGCACACTAGCGGCCAAAGGGGGATACAATGAGCAGTTCTTC. This translates into CASSKGTLAAKGGYNEQFF.